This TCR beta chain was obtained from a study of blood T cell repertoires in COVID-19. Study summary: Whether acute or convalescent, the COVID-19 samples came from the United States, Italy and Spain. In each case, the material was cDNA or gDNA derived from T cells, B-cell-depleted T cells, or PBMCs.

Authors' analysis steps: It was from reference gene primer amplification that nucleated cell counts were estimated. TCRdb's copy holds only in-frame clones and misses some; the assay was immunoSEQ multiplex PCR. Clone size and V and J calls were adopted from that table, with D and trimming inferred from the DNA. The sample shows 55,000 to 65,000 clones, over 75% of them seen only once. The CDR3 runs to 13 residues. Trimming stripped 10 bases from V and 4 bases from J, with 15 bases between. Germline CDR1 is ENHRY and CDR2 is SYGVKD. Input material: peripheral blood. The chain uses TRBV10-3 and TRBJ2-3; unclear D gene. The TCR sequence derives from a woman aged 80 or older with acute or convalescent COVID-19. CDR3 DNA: TGTGCCACCCTCCAAGCGACCGCAGATACGCAGTATTTT. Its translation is CATLQATADTQYF.